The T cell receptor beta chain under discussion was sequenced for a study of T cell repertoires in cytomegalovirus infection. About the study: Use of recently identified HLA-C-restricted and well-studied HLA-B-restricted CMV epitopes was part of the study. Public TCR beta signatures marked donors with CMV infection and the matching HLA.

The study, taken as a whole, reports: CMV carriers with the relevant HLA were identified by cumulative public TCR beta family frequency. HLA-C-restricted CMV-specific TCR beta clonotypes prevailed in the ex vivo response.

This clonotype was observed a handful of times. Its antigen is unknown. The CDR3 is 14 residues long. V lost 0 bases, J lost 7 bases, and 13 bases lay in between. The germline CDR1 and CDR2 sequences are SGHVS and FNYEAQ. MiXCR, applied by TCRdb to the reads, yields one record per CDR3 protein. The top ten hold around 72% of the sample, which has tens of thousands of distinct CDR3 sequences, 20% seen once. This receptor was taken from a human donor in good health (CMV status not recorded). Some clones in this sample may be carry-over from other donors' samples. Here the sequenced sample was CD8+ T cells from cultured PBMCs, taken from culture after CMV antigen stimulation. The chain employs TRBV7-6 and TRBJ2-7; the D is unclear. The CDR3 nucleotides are TGTGCCAGCAGCTTAGCGCCCCGGACGGGTGAGCAGTACTTC. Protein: CASSLAPRTGEQYF. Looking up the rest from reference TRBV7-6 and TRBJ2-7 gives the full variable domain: GAGVSQSPRYKVTKRGQDVALRCDPISGHVSLYWYRQALGQGPEFLTYFNYEAQQDKSGLPNDRFSAERPEGSISTLTIQRTEQRDSAMYRCASSLAPRTGEQYFGPGTRLTVT.